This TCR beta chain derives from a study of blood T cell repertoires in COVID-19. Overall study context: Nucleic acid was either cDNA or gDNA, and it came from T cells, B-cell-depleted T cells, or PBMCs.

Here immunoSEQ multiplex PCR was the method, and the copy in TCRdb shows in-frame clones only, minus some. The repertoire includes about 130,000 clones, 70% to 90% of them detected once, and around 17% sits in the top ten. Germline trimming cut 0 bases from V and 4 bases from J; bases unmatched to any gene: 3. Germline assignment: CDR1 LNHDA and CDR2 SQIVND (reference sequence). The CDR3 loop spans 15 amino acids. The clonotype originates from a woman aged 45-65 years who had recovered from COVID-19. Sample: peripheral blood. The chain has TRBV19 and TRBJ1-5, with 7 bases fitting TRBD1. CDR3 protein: CASSIDPGGNQPQHF. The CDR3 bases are TGTGCCAGTAGTATAGATCCAGGGGGTAATCAGCCCCAGCATTTT.